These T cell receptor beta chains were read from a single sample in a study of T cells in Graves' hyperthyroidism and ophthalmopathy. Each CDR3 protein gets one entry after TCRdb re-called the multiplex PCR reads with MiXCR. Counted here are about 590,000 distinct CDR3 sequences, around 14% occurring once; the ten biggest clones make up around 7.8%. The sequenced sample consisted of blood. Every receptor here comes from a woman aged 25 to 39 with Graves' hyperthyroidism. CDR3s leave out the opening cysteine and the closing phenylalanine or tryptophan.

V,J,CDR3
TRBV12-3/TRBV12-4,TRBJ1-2,ASSLSGAGYT
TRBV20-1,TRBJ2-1,SAKTSALTQF
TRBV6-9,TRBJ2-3,ASSYVGRVPADTQY
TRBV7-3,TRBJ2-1,ASSLQGQTGGQFYEQF
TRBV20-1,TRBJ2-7,SAPSTGSYEQY
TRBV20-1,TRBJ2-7,SARDLKGERDGSSYEQY
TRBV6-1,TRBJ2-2,ASSETAGELF
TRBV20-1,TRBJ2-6,SARQYSGANVLT
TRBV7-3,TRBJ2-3,ASSLQSRLAGAITDTQY
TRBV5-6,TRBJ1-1,ASSEYTGFTEAF